These 25 T cell receptor beta chains were sequenced from one sample in a study of vaccination effects on CD4 cells after COVID-19. The antigens of these receptors remain unknown. CD4+ T cells were isolated after about nine days of culture. Two-dose vaccination with either BNT162b2 or mRNA-1273 was given to the participants. Method: immunoSEQ multiplex PCR; TCRdb's copy keeps in-frame clones and lacks some. The sample carries 25,000 to 35,000 clones, around 70% recorded once. Sequenced material: CD4+ T cells from PBMCs cultured without peptide, taken after COVID-19 vaccination. The receptors come from a human donor who received a COVID-19 vaccine.

The chain recombines TRBV5-1 with TRBJ1-1; D might be TRBD1 (5 bases). Per germline, CDR1 SGHRS and CDR2 YFSETQ. V was pared by 3 bases and J by 4 bases, with 13 bases between. The CDR3 runs 14 residues. CDR3 nucleotide sequence: TGCGCCAGCAGCTCGGGGACTTCGGTCACTGAAGCTTTCTTT. Translating it yields CASSSGTSVTEAFF.

CDR3 region: CASRRDRAFTEAFF. The CDR3 DNA is TGTGCCAGCAGACGGGACAGGGCCTTTACTGAAGCTTTCTTT. The rearrangement uses TRBV27 and TRBJ1-1, with 9 bases lining up with TRBD1. The CDR3 spans 14 residues. The V gene end was trimmed by 6 bases and the J gene end by 5 bases; junction bases not matched to a gene: 7. Germline CDR1 reads MNHEY; CDR2 reads SMNVEV (reference sequence).

This clone was observed a few times. The V call is TRBV9, the J call TRBJ1-3; the D is unclear. Trimming cost V 0 bases and J 0 bases, with 4 bases left between them. CDR1 is SGDLS, CDR2 YYNGEE, per germline. This CDR3 has 14 amino acids. The CDR3 region is CASSVESSGNTIYF. The CDR3 DNA reads TGTGCCAGCAGCGTAGAGTCCTCTGGAAACACCATATATTTT.

This clone has just one count. An end of the junction does not agree with germline; a read error may underlie this. V usage is TRBV7-2 and J usage is TRBJ2-1, with 7 nucleotides matching TRBD1. This CDR3 has 15 amino acids. Germline values: CDR1 SGHTA, CDR2 FQGNSA. DNA of the CDR3: TGTGCCAGCATCTTAGGGGGCAGGAGGTACAATGAGCAGTTCTTC. Translating it yields CASILGGRRYNEQFF. The full variable domain, with the rest looked up from reference TRBV7-2 and TRBJ2-1, is GAGVSQSPSNKVTEKGKDVELRCDPISGHTALYWYRQSLGQGLEFLIYFQGNSAPDKSGLPSDRFSAERTGGSVSTLTIQRTQQEDSAVYLCASILGGRRYNEQFFGPGTRLTVL.

DNA for the CDR3: TGTGCCAGCAGCCCATGGGACACCTATGGCTACACCTTC. The encoded protein is CASSPWDTYGYTF. This sequence joins TRBV7-9 and TRBJ1-2, with D maybe TRBD1 (6 bases). Trimming shortened V by 5 bases and J by 4 bases, and 11 bases separated the two germline ends. The CDR3 covers 13 residues. Germline V gene sequence: CDR1 SEHNR, CDR2 FQNEAQ (reference sequence).

This clone was recorded a few times. The V gene is TRBV7-9, the J gene TRBJ2-7, with TRBD1 identical over 9 bases. The junction had 2 bases not matched to a gene; V was cut back by 2 bases and J by 3 bases. Germline CDR1 SEHNR, CDR2 FQNEAQ (reference sequence). The CDR3 is 14 residues long. CDR3 DNA: TGTGCCAGCAGCTTAACGGGACAGGGCTACGAGCAGTACTTC. Protein product: CASSLTGQGYEQYF.

CDR3 coding DNA: TGTGCCAGCAGTTTTGGGGACAGGGACGGCTACACCTTC. This encodes CASSFGDRDGYTF. The rearrangement links TRBV28 to TRBJ1-2; 9 positions agree with TRBD1. The CDR3 spans 13 residues. V lost 3 bases, J lost 8 bases, and 4 bases stayed unmatched. Germline V gene data show CDR1 as MDHEN and CDR2 as SYDVKM.

The V call is TRBV5-1, the J call TRBJ2-3; TRBD2 agrees at 16 bases. V gave up 2 bases and J gave up 5 bases; unmatched junction bases: 8. CDR3 length: 18 residues. Per the germline V gene, CDR1 is SGHRS and CDR2 is YFSETQ. CDR3 protein: CASSFTGLAGGRVDTQYF. The CDR3 DNA sequence: TGCGCCAGCAGCTTTACGGGACTAGCGGGGGGGCGCGTAGATACGCAGTATTTT.

Only one count was recorded for this clone. The V and J genes are TRBV18 and TRBJ2-1; TRBD2 might be the D (6 bases). The germline V and J ends were trimmed by 2 bases and 8 bases, with 13 bases remaining between them. CDR3 size: 14 residues. Germline assignment: CDR1 KGHSH and CDR2 LQKENI. CDR3 coding DNA: TGTGCCAGCTCACCAGGGGTCACGGGGGATGAGCAGTTCTTC. As protein: CASSPGVTGDEQFF.

J is TRBJ1-1 and V is TRBV10-3; a weak D match, TRBD1 (5 bases). Germline V gives CDR1 ENHRY, CDR2 SYGVKD. Trimming took off 3 bases at V and 5 bases at J, with 13 bases between the two ends. The CDR3 is 14 residues long. The CDR3 DNA follows: TGTGCCATCAGTGACCCGGGACGTGAGACTGAAGCTTTCTTT. Its translation: CAISDPGRETEAFF.

J is TRBJ2-7 and V is TRBV4-3; 10 bases line up with TRBD2. V gave up 0 bases and J gave up 4 bases; unmatched junction bases: 9. In germline, CDR1 is LGHNA, CDR2 YSLEER. This CDR3 comprises 17 residues. Here the CDR3 DNA reads TGCGCCAGCAGCCAAGATAGGAAGCGGGGGGGCTGGTACGAGCAGTACTTC. It translates to CASSQDRKRGGWYEQYF.

The gene calls are TRBV7-2 and TRBJ2-6; 8 bases fit TRBD1. CDR3 size: 17 residues. CDR1 and CDR2 from the germline V gene are SGHTA and FQGNSA. V gave up 5 bases and J gave up 0 bases; unmatched junction bases: 6. The CDR3 DNA sequence: TGTGCCAGCAGCGTCGGGACAGGACACTCTGGGGCCAACGTCCTGACTTTC. It is translated as CASSVGTGHSGANVLTF.

The chain links TRBV29-1 to TRBJ1-1; D call uncertain. The germline V and J ends were trimmed by 2 bases and 5 bases, with 9 bases remaining between them. Germline V CDR1 and CDR2: SQVTM, ANQGSEA. The CDR3 runs to 12 residues. CDR3 in DNA: TGCAGCGTTGAAAGTGGCCTGACTGAAGCTTTCTTT. Protein sequence: CSVESGLTEAFF.

The chain recombines TRBV21-1 with TRBJ1-4; TRBD1 reflects the table's D call only, with no check against the DNA. TRBV21-1 is given as a pseudogene. The CDR3 is made up of 19 amino acids. CDR3 region: CASSKKGTAVPLPNEKLFF. The DNA of the CDR3 is TGTGCCAGCAGCAAAAAAGGGACAGCCGTCCCGCTACCGAATGAAAAACTGTTTTTT.

This clone was seen only a few times. This rearrangement joins TRBV2 to TRBJ2-2, with D perhaps matching TRBD2 (5 bases). The CDR3 runs 12 residues. The germline V and J ends were trimmed by 6 bases and 3 bases, with 5 bases remaining between them. The germline V gene encodes CDR1 SNHLY and CDR2 FYNNEI. The CDR3 loop reads CASSGDTGELFF. CDR3 bases: TGTGCCAGCAGCGGGGACACCGGGGAGCTGTTTTTT.

This chain connects TRBV4-1 to TRBJ2-7; 10 nucleotides align to TRBD2. After removal of 0 bases from V and 7 bases from J, the junction contained 12 bases not matched to a gene. In germline, CDR1 is MGHRA, CDR2 YSYEKL. The CDR3 contains 17 residues. The CDR3 region has the DNA TGCGCCAGCAGCCAAGATACCCCGGCTAGCGGGAGTTGGGAGCAGTACTTC. This encodes CASSQDTPASGSWEQYF.

This clone was detected a few times. The chain combines TRBV6-2 or TRBV6-3 with TRBJ2-7, with TRBD1 as a possible D gene (6 bases). In germline, CDR1 is MNHEY, CDR2 SVGEGT. This CDR3 has 16 amino acids. The germline V and J ends were trimmed by 0 bases and 1 base, with 13 bases remaining between them. CDR3 bases: TGTGCCAGCAGTTACTCGAGACAGGCGAATTCCTACGAGCAGTACTTC. Residues: CASSYSRQANSYEQYF.

This chain joins TRBV6-2 or TRBV6-3 and TRBJ1-2; no reliable D call. Germline V gives CDR1 MNHEY, CDR2 SVGEGT. V lost 2 bases and J lost 8, with 12 bases in between. The length of the CDR3 is 13 residues. The CDR3 bases are TGTGCCAGCAGTTACGGTCAGGCCGGGGGCTACACCTTC. Encoded protein: CASSYGQAGGYTF.

The chain combines TRBV14 with TRBJ1-1, with D maybe TRBD1 (5 bases). From germline, CDR1 is SGHDN and CDR2 FVKESK. Trimming removed 1 base from V and 1 base from J, with 10 bases in between. This CDR3 is built from 15 residues. The CDR3: CASSQARDRNTEAFF. DNA of the CDR3: TGTGCCAGCAGCCAAGCTCGGGACCGGAACACTGAAGCTTTCTTT.

The chain recombines TRBV7-9 with TRBJ1-1; the match to TRBD1 covers 10 bases. V was clipped by 5 bases and J by 1 base; unmatched bases: 10. The germline V gene has CDR1 SEHNR and CDR2 FQNEAQ (reference sequence). CDR3 length: 17 residues. For the CDR3, the DNA is TGTGCCAGCAGCCCCGTGGACAGGGGGAAGACGAACACTGAAGCTTTCTTT. Translating gives CASSPVDRGKTNTEAFF.

The chain is built from TRBV27 and TRBJ1-1; maybe TRBD1 (6 bases). V was pared by 5 bases and J by 8 bases, with 21 bases between. CDR1 and CDR2 from the germline V gene are MNHEY and SMNVEV (reference sequence). The CDR3 covers 15 residues. CDR3 DNA: TGTGCCAGCAGTCCCCGGGGGTTACAGGGCGGGGAAGCTTTCTTT. Its translation: CASSPRGLQGGEAFF.

V and J are TRBV7-2 and TRBJ2-7, with D possibly matching TRBD1 (5 bases). Trimming pared 5 bases from V and 1 base from J, leaving 12 bases between. This CDR3 is 14 amino acids long. In germline, CDR1 is SGHTA, CDR2 FQGNSA. CDR3 coding DNA: TGTGCCAGCAGCACCCAATCAGGGTCCTACGAGCAGTACTTC. Protein sequence: CASSTQSGSYEQYF.

V usage is TRBV28 and J usage is TRBJ2-7, with D tentatively TRBD1 (7 bases). The germline V and J ends were trimmed by 5 bases and 5 bases, with 19 bases remaining between them. This CDR3 is 15 amino acids long. Per the germline V gene, CDR1 is MDHEN and CDR2 is SYDVKM. In DNA, the CDR3 is TGTGCCAGCAGTGGCCGGGACAGCGGGCTCCACGAGCAGTACTTC. Protein: CASSGRDSGLHEQYF.

The rearrangement joins TRBV4-2 to TRBJ2-7; D perhaps matches TRBD2 (5 bases). The CDR3 spans 15 residues. From germline, CDR1 is LGHNA and CDR2 YNFKEQ. V lost 0 bases, J lost 5 bases, and 14 bases lay in between. The CDR3 spells CASSQDGGLPNEQYF. CDR3 in DNA: TGTGCCAGCAGCCAAGATGGCGGGCTCCCTAACGAGCAGTACTTC.

The count of this clone is one. V is TRBV18 and J is TRBJ1-4; D remains ambiguous. CDR1 is KGHSH and CDR2 is LQKENI in the germline V gene. Trimming removed 4 bases from V and 0 bases from J, with 9 bases in between. The CDR3 is 15 amino acids. For the CDR3, the DNA is TGTGCCAGCTCACTGGCAGATGCAACTAATGAAAAACTGTTTTTT. Translation: CASSLADATNEKLFF.